Listed below are T cell receptor beta chains from one sample, sequenced in a study of OX40 agonist ivuxolimab in advanced cancers. Here immunoSEQ multiplex PCR was the method, and the copy in TCRdb shows in-frame clones only, minus some. The sample yields under 100,000 clones, roughly 90% seen once. The material sequenced was CD4+ or CD8+ T cells sorted from blood, taken in a trial of the OX40 agonist ivuxolimab. The receptors here all came from an adult with an advanced solid tumor such as melanoma, head and neck, liver or kidney cancer. Each CDR3 is given with its conserved first and last residue. The D gene is left open where the match is weak. Rows give clone size only sometimes, using once, few, many, or a class for an expanded clone.

TRBJ2-7	TRBV6-5	TRBD1	-	CASSPQGDTTYEQYF	TGTGCCAGCAGCCCCCAGGGGGACACCACCTACGAGCAGTACTTC
TRBJ1-5	TRBV5-1	-	-	CASSLHRVYQPQHF	TGCGCCAGCAGCTTACACAGGGTATACCAGCCCCAGCATTTT
TRBJ1-3	TRBV7-3	-	-	CASSLVFEGPSGNTIYF	TGTGCCAGCAGCTTAGTGTTTGAGGGGCCCTCTGGAAACACCATATATTTT
TRBJ2-3	TRBV27	-	few	CASSLGAISTDTQYF	TGTGCCAGCAGTTTAGGGGCGATTAGCACAGATACGCAGTATTTT
TRBJ1-6	TRBV5-4	-	-	CASSEGPKGYNSPLHF	TGTGCCAGCAGCGAGGGCCCGAAGGGATATAATTCACCCCTCCACTTT
TRBJ2-2	TRBV7-8	TRBD1	-	CASSIDRGTGELFF	TGTGCCAGCAGCATAGACAGGGGCACCGGGGAGCTGTTTTTT
TRBJ1-5	TRBV16	-	-	CASSQQSGFNQPQHF	TGTGCCAGCAGCCAACAGTCGGGGTTCAATCAGCCCCAGCATTTT
TRBJ2-1	TRBV5-1	-	-	CASSYSGQGEGEQFF	TGCGCCAGCAGCTACTCAGGCCAGGGAGAGGGTGAGCAGTTCTTC
TRBJ2-3	TRBV6-1	-	-	CASSEALGLGADTQYF	TGTGCCAGCAGTGAAGCGCTGGGGTTGGGCGCAGATACGCAGTATTTT
TRBJ2-2	TRBV18	TRBD2	-	CASSPVGLAGSTGELFF	TGTGCCAGCTCACCAGTGGGACTAGCGGGTTCTACCGGGGAGCTGTTTTTT
TRBJ1-2	TRBV7-2	TRBD1	-	CASSRDRVSSHTF	TGTGCCAGCAGTAGGGACAGGGTTTCGTCACACACCTTC
TRBJ1-4	TRBV5-1	-	-	CASSLVRGDNEKLFF	TGCGCCAGCAGCTTGGTTAGGGGTGATAATGAAAAACTGTTTTTT
TRBJ2-5	TRBV27	TRBD1	-	CASSLRTGKETQYF	TGTGCCAGCAGTCTACGGACAGGGAAAGAGACCCAGTACTTC
TRBJ2-1	TRBV7-9	-	-	CASSFDAISGEKQFF	TGTGCCAGCAGCTTCGACGCAATTAGCGGTGAAAAGCAGTTCTTC
TRBJ2-5	TRBV5-1	TRBD2	-	CASSMGTSGLETQYF	TGCGCCAGCAGCATGGGGACTAGCGGGTTGGAGACCCAGTACTTC
TRBJ1-2	TRBV13	-	-	CASSLGLGGSIYGYTF	TGTGCCAGCAGCTTAGGCCTGGGCGGTTCAATCTATGGCTACACCTTC
TRBJ1-3	TRBV19	-	-	CASSKQGRGSGNTIYF	TGTGCCAGTAGTAAACAGGGACGGGGCTCTGGAAACACCATATATTTT
TRBJ2-1	TRBV6-5	TRBD2	-	CASSFRTSGNYNEQFF	TGTGCCAGCAGTTTTCGGACTAGCGGGAACTACAATGAGCAGTTCTTC
TRBJ1-1	TRBV11-2	-	-	CASSLVQGRLGTEAFF	TGTGCCAGCAGCTTAGTTCAGGGGCGCTTGGGAACTGAAGCTTTCTTT
TRBJ1-4	TRBV18	-	-	CASSPPGTNEKLFF	TGTGCCAGCTCACCTCCTGGGACCAATGAAAAACTGTTTTTT
TRBJ1-2	TRBV28	-	-	CASITPGGYGYTF	TGTGCCAGTATCACCCCGGGCGGCTATGGCTACACCTTC
TRBJ1-2	TRBV6-5	TRBD1	few	CASSPDRGGYGYTF	TGTGCCAGCAGCCCCGACAGGGGAGGCTATGGCTACACCTTC
TRBJ2-1	TRBV5-4	TRBD2	-	CASSFSGGASYNEQFF	TGTGCCAGCAGCTTTAGCGGGGGGGCCTCCTACAATGAGCAGTTCTTC
TRBJ2-7	TRBV30	-	-	CACSPGTYEQYF	TGTGCCTGTTCACCGGGGACCTACGAGCAGTACTTC
TRBJ2-1	TRBV5-1	TRBD2	-	CASSLTSGGHNEQFF	TGCGCCAGCAGCTTGACTAGCGGGGGGCACAATGAGCAGTTCTTC
TRBJ2-7	TRBV6-5	-	once	CASSYLQAYEQYF	TGTGCCAGCAGTTACTTACAGGCCTACGAGCAGTACTTC
TRBJ2-1	TRBV5-6	-	-	CASSAPWSDEQFF	TGTGCCAGCAGCGCTCCGTGGTCGGATGAGCAGTTCTTC
TRBJ2-7	TRBV11-2	-	-	CASRRNAYEQYF	TGTGCCAGCAGACGGAACGCCTACGAGCAGTACTTC
TRBJ2-5	TRBV5-1	TRBD2	-	CASSRGLDQTSRETQYF	TGCGCCAGCAGCCGAGGACTAGATCAGACTTCGAGGGAGACCCAGTACTTC
TRBJ2-7	TRBV7-8	-	few	CASSLVGGKYEQYF	TGTGCCAGCAGCTTAGTAGGTGGGAAGTACGAGCAGTACTTC
TRBJ2-1	TRBV2	-	-	CASLPASAYNEQFF	TGTGCCAGCCTCCCGGCTAGCGCATACAATGAGCAGTTCTTC
TRBJ2-7	TRBV2	TRBD2	-	CASSAGTSGGFTYEQYF	TGTGCCAGCAGTGCCGGGACTAGCGGGGGATTTACCTACGAGCAGTACTTC
TRBJ1-2	TRBV5-8	TRBD1	-	CASRPTGVEGYTF	TGTGCCAGCAGACCTACAGGGGTTGAAGGCTACACCTTC
TRBJ2-1	TRBV4-2	-	-	CASSQDRGSYNEQFF	TGTGCCAGCAGCCAAGATCGAGGAAGCTACAATGAGCAGTTCTTC
TRBJ2-7	TRBV11-2	-	once	CASSPDSIRGEQYF	TGTGCCAGCAGCCCCGACAGTATTCGGGGGGAGCAGTACTTC
TRBJ1-5	TRBV6-1	TRBD1	-	CASSETGTDQPQHF	TGTGCCAGCAGTGAAACCGGGACAGATCAGCCCCAGCATTTT
TRBJ2-3	TRBV6-5	TRBD1	-	CASRDRPTDTQYF	TGTGCCAGCAGGGACAGGCCCACAGATACGCAGTATTTT
TRBJ2-7	TRBV5-1	-	-	CASSPGGGYEQYF	TGCGCCAGCAGCCCTGGTGGGGGTTACGAGCAGTACTTC
TRBJ2-7	TRBV5-5	TRBD2	-	CASRDAGTSLIREQYF	TGTGCCAGCAGGGATGCCGGGACTAGCCTCATCCGAGAGCAGTACTTC
TRBJ2-1	TRBV2	-	-	CASLVGSYNEQFF	TGTGCCAGCCTCGTTGGATCATACAATGAGCAGTTCTTC
TRBJ1-2	TRBV6-5	-	-	CASSHQVKLGYTF	TGTGCCAGCAGCCACCAAGTCAAGCTTGGCTACACCTTC
TRBJ1-4	TRBV29-1	-	once	CSVKNNEKLFF	TGCAGCGTTAAAAATAATGAAAAACTGTTTTTT
TRBJ2-6	TRBV10-1	-	-	CASRTTGTTSGANVLTF	TGCGCCAGCAGGACCACCGGGACCACCTCTGGGGCCAACGTCCTGACTTTC